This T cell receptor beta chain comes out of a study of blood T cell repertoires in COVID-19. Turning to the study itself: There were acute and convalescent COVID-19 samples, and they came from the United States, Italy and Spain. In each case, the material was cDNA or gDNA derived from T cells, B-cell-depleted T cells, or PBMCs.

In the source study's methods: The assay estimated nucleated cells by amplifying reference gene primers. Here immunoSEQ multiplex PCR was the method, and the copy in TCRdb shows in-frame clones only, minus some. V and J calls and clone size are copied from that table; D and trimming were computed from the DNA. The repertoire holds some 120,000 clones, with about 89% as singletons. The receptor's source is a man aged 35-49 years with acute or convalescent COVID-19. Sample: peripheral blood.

The CDR3 loop reads CASSPGQALGEKLFF. The CDR3 region has the DNA TGTGCCAGCAGCCCCGGACAGGCTTTAGGGGAAAAACTGTTTTTT. The V gene is TRBV7-3, the J gene TRBJ1-4, with 7 bases that match TRBD1. Germline CDR1 is SGHTA and CDR2 is FQGTGA. The V and J ends lost 5 bases and 8 bases, in that order; junction bases with no gene match: 11. The CDR3 is 15 amino acids. Looking up the rest from reference TRBV7-3 and TRBJ1-4 gives the full variable domain: GAGVSQTPSNKVTEKGKYVELRCDPISGHTALYWYRQSLGQGPEFLIYFQGTGAADDSGLPNDRFFAVRPEGSVSTLKIQRTERGDSAVYLCASSPGQALGEKLFFGSGTQLSVL.